This T cell receptor beta chain comes out of a study of vaccination and CD4 T cells after COVID-19. This clonotype was seen a handful of times. The antigen is not known. Once obtained from cultured CD4+ T cells, the DNA was sequenced using the Oncomine TCR Beta short-read assay. CD4+ T cells were cultured, and genomic DNA was extracted from them. TCRdb ran MiXCR on the PCR reads and lists one entry per CDR3 protein. The data show roughly 9,100 distinct CDR3 sequences, 35% to 45% seen once. This sample's treatment: approximately nine-day PBMC culture with coronavirus spike peptide pools or control peptides (ViraFEST assay). Before the COVID-19 pandemic (2011-2018), CD4+ T cells were obtained from the unexposed donor. Cell supply allowing, SARS-CoV-2 S/N and four cold-coronavirus spikes probed unexposed-donor CD4+ T cells. CDR1 and CDR2 (germline): MDHEN, SYDVKM. J lost 6 bases, V lost 2 bases, and 5 bases had no gene match. The CDR3 sequence is 15 residues long.

Source material: CD4+ T cells from blood, cultured in vitro. The rearrangement links TRBV28 to TRBJ2-2; TRBD1 matches 8 bases. This TCR came from a human donor in good health. The CDR3 protein is CASSLAGGLAGELFF. The CDR3 DNA follows: TGTGCCAGCAGTTTAGCAGGGGGCCTAGCCGGGGAGCTGTTTTTT.